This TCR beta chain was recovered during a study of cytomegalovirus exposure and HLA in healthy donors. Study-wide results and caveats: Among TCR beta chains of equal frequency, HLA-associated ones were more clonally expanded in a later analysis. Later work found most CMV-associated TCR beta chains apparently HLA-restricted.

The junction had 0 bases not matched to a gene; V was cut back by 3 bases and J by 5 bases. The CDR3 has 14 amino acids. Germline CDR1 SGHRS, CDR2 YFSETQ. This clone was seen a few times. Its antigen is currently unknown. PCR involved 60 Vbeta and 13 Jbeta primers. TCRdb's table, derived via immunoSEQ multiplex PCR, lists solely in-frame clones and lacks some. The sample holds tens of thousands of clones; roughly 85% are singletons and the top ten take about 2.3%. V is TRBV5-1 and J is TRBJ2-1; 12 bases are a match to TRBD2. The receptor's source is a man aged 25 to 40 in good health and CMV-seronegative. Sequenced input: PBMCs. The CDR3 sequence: CASSWTSGNNEQFF. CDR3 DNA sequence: TGCGCCAGCAGCTGGACTAGCGGGAACAATGAGCAGTTCTTC.